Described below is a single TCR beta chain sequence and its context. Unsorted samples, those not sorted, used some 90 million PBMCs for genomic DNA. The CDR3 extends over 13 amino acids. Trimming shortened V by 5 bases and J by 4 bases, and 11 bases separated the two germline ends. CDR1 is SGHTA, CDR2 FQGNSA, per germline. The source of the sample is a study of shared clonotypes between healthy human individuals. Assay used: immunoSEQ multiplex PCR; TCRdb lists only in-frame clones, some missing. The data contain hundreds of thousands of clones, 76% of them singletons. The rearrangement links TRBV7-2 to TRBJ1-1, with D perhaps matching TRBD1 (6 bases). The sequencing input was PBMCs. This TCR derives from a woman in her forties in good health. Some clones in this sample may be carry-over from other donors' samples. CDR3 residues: CASSETGFTEAFF. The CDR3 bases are TGTGCCAGCAGCGAAACAGGGTTCACTGAAGCTTTCTTT.